This entry describes one T cell receptor beta chain. The CDR3 length is 16 residues. V shed 0 bases and J shed 0 bases, with 9 bases lying between them. Germline V gene lookup returns CDR1 MGHRA and CDR2 YSYEKL. Sequencing was performed with immunoSEQ multiplex PCR; in TCRdb, only in-frame clones are kept and a portion is missing. The table records 2 million to 2.5 million clones, 90% to 96% of them present only once. The data originate from a study of shared clonotypes between healthy human individuals. The receptor comes from a man younger than 30 in good health. The chain recombines TRBV4-1 with TRBJ2-1; D is ambiguous. The sequenced sample was naive CD4+ T cells sorted from blood. The sample's subset: CD45RA+ positively selected. Written as DNA, the CDR3 is TGCGCCAGCAGCCAAGACTTCTCCAGCTCCTACAATGAGCAGTTCTTC. Its translation: CASSQDFSSSYNEQFF.